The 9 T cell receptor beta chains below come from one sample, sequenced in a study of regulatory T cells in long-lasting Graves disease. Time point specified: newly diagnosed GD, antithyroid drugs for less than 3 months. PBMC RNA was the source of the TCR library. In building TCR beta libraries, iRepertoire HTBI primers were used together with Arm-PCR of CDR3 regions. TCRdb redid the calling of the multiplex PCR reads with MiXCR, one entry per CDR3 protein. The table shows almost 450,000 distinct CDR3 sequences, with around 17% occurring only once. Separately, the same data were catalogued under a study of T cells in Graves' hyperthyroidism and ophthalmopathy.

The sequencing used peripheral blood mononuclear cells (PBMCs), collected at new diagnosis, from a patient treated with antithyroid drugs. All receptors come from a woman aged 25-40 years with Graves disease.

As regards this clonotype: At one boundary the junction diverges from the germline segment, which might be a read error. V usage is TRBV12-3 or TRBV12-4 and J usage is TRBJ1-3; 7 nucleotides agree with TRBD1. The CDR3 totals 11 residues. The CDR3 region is CASSLVGDRHF. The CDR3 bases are TGTGCCAGCAGTTTAGTAGGGGACAGACATTTT.

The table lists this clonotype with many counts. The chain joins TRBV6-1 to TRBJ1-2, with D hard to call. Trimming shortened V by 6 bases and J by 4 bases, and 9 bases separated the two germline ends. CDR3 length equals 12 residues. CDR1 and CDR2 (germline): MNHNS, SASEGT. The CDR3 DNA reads TGTGCCAGCAGCCGTCGGAGCTATGGCTACACCTTC. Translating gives CASSRRSYGYTF.

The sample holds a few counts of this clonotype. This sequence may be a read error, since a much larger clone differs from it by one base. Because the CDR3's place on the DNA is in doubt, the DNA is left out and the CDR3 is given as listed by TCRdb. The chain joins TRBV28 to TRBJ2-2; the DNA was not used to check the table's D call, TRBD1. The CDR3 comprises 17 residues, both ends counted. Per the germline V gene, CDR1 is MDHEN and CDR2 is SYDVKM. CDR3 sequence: CASSPWATGSNTGELSF.

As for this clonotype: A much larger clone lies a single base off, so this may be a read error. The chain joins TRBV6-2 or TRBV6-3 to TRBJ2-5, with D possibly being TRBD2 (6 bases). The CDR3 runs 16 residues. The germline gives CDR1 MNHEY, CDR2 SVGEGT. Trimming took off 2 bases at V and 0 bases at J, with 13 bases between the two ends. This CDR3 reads CASSYGVGGYQETQYF. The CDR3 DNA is TGTGCCAGCAGTTACGGTGTCGGGGGATACCAAGAGACCCAGTACTTC.

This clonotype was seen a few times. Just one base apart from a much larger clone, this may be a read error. This CDR3 is CASSQDVGSYEQHF. In DNA form, the CDR3 reads TGTGCCAGCAGCCAAGATGTCGGGAGCTACGAGCAGCACTTC. V usage is TRBV3-1 and J usage is TRBJ2-7, with a possible D match to TRBD2 (6 bases). Germline values: CDR1 LGHDT, CDR2 YNNKEL (reference sequence). The CDR3 runs 14 residues.

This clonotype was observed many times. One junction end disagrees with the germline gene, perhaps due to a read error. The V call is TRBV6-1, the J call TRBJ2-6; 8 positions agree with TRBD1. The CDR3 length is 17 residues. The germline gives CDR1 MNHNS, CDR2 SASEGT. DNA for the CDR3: TGTGCCAGCAGAGAAGGGACAGGCAGCTCTGGGGCCAACGTCCTGACTTTC. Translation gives CASREGTGSSGANVLTF.

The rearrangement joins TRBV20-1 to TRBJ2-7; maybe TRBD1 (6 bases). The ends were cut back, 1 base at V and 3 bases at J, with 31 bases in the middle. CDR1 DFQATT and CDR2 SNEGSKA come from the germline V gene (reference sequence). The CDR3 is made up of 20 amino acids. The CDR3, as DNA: TGCAGTGCTAGAGGGCGTTGGGGACACGCTAATAAAAGCCCTTTCTACGAGCAGTACTTC. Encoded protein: CSARGRWGHANKSPFYEQYF.

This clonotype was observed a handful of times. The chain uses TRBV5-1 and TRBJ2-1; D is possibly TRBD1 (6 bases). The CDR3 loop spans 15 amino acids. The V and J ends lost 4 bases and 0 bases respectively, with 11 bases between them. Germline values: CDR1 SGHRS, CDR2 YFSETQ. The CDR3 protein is CASSGGQYSYNEQFF. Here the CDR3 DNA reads TGCGCCAGCAGCGGAGGACAGTACTCCTACAATGAGCAGTTCTTC.

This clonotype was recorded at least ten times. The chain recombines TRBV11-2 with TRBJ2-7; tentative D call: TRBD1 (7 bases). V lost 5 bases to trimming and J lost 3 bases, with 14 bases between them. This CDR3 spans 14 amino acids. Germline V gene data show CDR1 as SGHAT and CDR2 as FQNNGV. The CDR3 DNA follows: TGTGCCAGCAGCCAGTGGAGGGGGCTCTACGAGCAGTACTTC. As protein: CASSQWRGLYEQYF.